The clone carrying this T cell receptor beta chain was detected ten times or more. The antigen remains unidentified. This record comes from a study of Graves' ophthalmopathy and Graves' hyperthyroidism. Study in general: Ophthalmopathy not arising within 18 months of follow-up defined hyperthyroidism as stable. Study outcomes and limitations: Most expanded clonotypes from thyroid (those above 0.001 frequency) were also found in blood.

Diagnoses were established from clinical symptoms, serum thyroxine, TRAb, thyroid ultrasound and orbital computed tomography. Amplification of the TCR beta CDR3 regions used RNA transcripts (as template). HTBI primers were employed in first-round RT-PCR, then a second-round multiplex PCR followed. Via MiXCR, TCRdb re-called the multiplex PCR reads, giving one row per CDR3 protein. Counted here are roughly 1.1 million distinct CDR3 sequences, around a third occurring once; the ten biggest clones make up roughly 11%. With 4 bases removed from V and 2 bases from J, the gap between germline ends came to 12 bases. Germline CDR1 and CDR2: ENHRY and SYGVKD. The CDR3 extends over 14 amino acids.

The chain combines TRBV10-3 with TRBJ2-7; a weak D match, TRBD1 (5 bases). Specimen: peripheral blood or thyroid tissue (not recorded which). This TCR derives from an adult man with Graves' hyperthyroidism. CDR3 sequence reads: CAISAARDPYEQYF. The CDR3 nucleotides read TGTGCCATCAGTGCTGCCAGGGATCCCTACGAGCAGTACTTC.